Presented here are 27 T cell receptor beta chains from one specimen sequenced in a study of beta chain features in type 1 diabetes. The authors reverse transcribed all of the isolated RNA, so sequencing captured expressed TCRB transcripts. Method: immunoSEQ multiplex PCR; TCRdb's copy keeps in-frame clones and lacks some. Of 620,000 or so clones listed, less than 20% are singletons. Sequencing was carried out using naive CD4+ T cells from blood. The receptor source for this set is a man between 18 and 29 years old in good health.

This clone was seen a handful of times. J is TRBJ2-1 and V is TRBV7-9; D may match TRBD1 or TRBD2 (5 bases each). V gave up 7 bases and J gave up 9 bases, with 13 bases separating them. The CDR3 runs 12 residues. Germline CDR1 is SEHNR and CDR2 is FQNEAQ (reference sequence). CDR3 sequence (DNA): TGTGCCAGCAACAGAGGGGTTGGTGAGCAGTTCTTC. Residues: CASNRGVGEQFF.

Worth noting for this clone: The sample holds other DNA sequences that translate to the same CDR3. This chain connects TRBV15 to TRBJ2-7; D uncertain. Trimming left V 0 bases short and J 3 bases short, with 6 bases between. Germline CDR1 and CDR2: LNHNV and YYDKDF (reference sequence). This CDR3 has 13 residues. The CDR3 DNA follows: TGTGCCACCAGCAGAGATAGTCTCTACGAGCAGTACTTC. Its translation is CATSRDSLYEQYF.

The rearrangement links TRBV28 to TRBJ1-2; D is undetermined. CDR1 is MDHEN and CDR2 is SYDVKM in the germline V gene. The CDR3 loop spans 15 amino acids. V lost 2 bases and J lost 0, with 10 bases in between. This CDR3 reads CASSLNGQANYGYTF. The CDR3 nucleotides read TGTGCCAGCAGTTTAAATGGGCAAGCTAACTATGGCTACACCTTC.

The V gene is TRBV7-3, the J gene TRBJ2-1, with D maybe TRBD2 (6 bases). The CDR3 has 18 residues. Germline loops: CDR1 SGHTA, CDR2 FQGTGA. Trimming took 1 base from V and 1 from J, leaving 17 bases between them. This CDR3 is CASSLIGRSGSSYNEQFF. In nucleotides, the CDR3 is TGTGCCAGCAGCTTAATTGGGAGGTCCGGTTCTTCCTACAATGAGCAGTTCTTC.

J is TRBJ1-6 and V is TRBV7-2; D not resolved. The CDR3 sequence is 14 residues long. The germline gives CDR1 SGHTA, CDR2 FQGNSA. The ends were cut back, 1 base at V and 6 bases at J, with 7 bases in the middle. The CDR3 spells CASSLVFRNSPLHF. In nucleotides, the CDR3 is TGTGCCAGCAGCTTAGTTTTCCGTAATTCACCCCTCCACTTT.

The chain uses TRBV5-1 and TRBJ2-4; D might be TRBD1 (6 bases). The germline V gene has CDR1 SGHRS and CDR2 YFSETQ. The ends were cut back, 3 bases at V and 2 bases at J, with 15 bases in the middle. The CDR3 is 16 amino acids. This CDR3 is CASSSPETGPKNIQYF. DNA of the CDR3: TGCGCCAGCAGCTCGCCTGAAACAGGGCCCAAAAACATTCAGTACTTC.

Of note for this clone: This specimen includes other DNA sequences encoding the same CDR3. Written as DNA, the CDR3 is TGTGCCAGCAGCTTAAGCCTAGCCAAAAACATTCAGTACTTC. Encoded protein: CASSLSLAKNIQYF. This rearrangement joins TRBV7-2 to TRBJ2-4; D unclear. Trimming stripped 2 bases from V and 0 bases from J, with 5 bases between. Germline lookup yields CDR1 SGHTA and CDR2 FQGNSA. This CDR3 has 14 amino acids.

This clone was counted between two and nine times. The chain carries TRBV30 and TRBJ1-5; TRBD1 matches at 7 bases. V was clipped by 4 bases and J by 3 bases; unmatched bases: 18. CDR1 is GTSNPN and CDR2 is SVGIG in the germline V gene (reference sequence). The CDR3 runs 18 residues. In nucleotides, the CDR3 is TGTGCCTGGATGCGGAGGGGGCCCTGGGACAGAGTCAATCAGCCCCAGCATTTT. This sequence encodes CAWMRRGPWDRVNQPQHF. Full variable domain (outside the CDR3, taken from reference TRBV30 and TRBJ1-5): SQTIHQWPATLVQPVGSPLSLECTVEGTSNPNLYWYRQAAGRGLQLLFYSVGIGQISSEVPQNLSASRPQDRQFILSSKKLLLSDSGFYLCAWMRRGPWDRVNQPQHFGDGTRLSIL.

The V call is TRBV9, the J call TRBJ2-7; perhaps TRBD1 as D (6 bases). Germline V gene sequence: CDR1 SGDLS, CDR2 YYNGEE. V was pared by 0 bases and J by 4 bases, with 11 bases between. This CDR3 spans 14 amino acids. In DNA form, the CDR3 reads TGTGCCAGCAGCGTAGCTACAGGGTTGTACGAGCAGTACTTC. Encoded protein: CASSVATGLYEQYF.

The rearrangement links TRBV5-1 to TRBJ2-5, with D tentatively TRBD2 (6 bases). The CDR3 is made up of 13 amino acids. Germline V gene lookup returns CDR1 SGHRS and CDR2 YFSETQ. Trimming left V 2 bases short and J 5 bases short, with 10 bases between. The CDR3 DNA is TGCGCCAGCAGCTTTGTAGGGAGGGAGACCCAGTACTTC. Translating it yields CASSFVGRETQYF.

The chain employs TRBV4-2 and TRBJ2-7; no reliable D call. The CDR3 extends over 14 amino acids. The ends were cut back, 5 bases at V and 3 bases at J, with 14 bases in the middle. Germline V lookup: CDR1 LGHNA, CDR2 YNFKEQ. The DNA for the CDR3 is TGTGCCAGCAGCATCCGGAAAAGTTACTACGAGCAGTACTTC. Encoded protein: CASSIRKSYYEQYF.

The table lists this clone with a few counts. The V gene is TRBV29-1, the J gene TRBJ2-5, with 12 bases lining up with TRBD1. The germline V gene has CDR1 SQVTM and CDR2 ANQGSEA. The V and J ends lost 4 bases and 5 bases, in that order; junction bases with no gene match: 11. The length of the CDR3 is 16 residues. This chain's CDR3 is CSVVSLGTGGRETQYF. CDR3 nucleotides: TGCAGCGTTGTGTCCTTGGGGACAGGGGGCCGGGAGACCCAGTACTTC.

The chain recombines TRBV4-1 with TRBJ1-1; tentatively, D is TRBD1 (5 bases). The CDR3 loop spans 16 amino acids. Trimming stripped 0 bases from V and 4 bases from J, with 15 bases between. Per germline, CDR1 MGHRA and CDR2 YSYEKL. CDR3 nucleotide sequence: TGCGCCAGCAGCCAAGATGATAGGGGATGGAGCACTGAAGCTTTCTTT. It yields the protein CASSQDDRGWSTEAFF.

There are a few counts of this clone. CDR3 DNA: TGCGCCAGCAGCCTCAGAGAGCGGGGTCGACGGCGGAATGAGCAGTTCTTC. Translating gives CASSLRERGRRRNEQFF. The rearrangement joins TRBV4-1 to TRBJ2-1; TRBD2 aligns across 7 bases. The CDR3 consists of 17 residues. In germline, CDR1 is MGHRA, CDR2 YSYEKL. The trim removed 4 bases at V and 7 bases at J, leaving 16 bases unmatched.

The V and J genes are TRBV5-6 and TRBJ2-5; D unclear. Trimming took 0 bases from V and 1 from J, leaving 13 bases between them. From germline, CDR1 is SGHDT and CDR2 YYEEEE. The CDR3 is 16 residues long. The CDR3 here is CASSLGASPFQETQYF. CDR3 DNA sequence: TGTGCCAGCAGCTTGGGGGCCAGTCCATTCCAAGAGACCCAGTACTTC. The entire variable domain, with the rest obtained from reference TRBV5-6 and TRBJ2-5, is as follows: DAGVTQSPTHLIKTRGQQVTLRCSPKSGHDTVSWYQQALGQGPQFIFQYYEEEERQRGNFPDRFSGHQFPNYSSELNVNALLLGDSALYLCASSLGASPFQETQYFGPGTRLLVL.

As concerns this clone: This CDR3 is also generated by other DNA sequences in the sample. V and J are TRBV2 and TRBJ2-5, with 8 bases fitting TRBD1. The CDR3 has 13 amino acids. V lost 6 bases, J lost 2 bases, and 2 bases stayed unmatched. Germline lookup yields CDR1 SNHLY and CDR2 FYNNEI. In nucleotides, the CDR3 is TGTGCCAGCAGCCAGGGGGCTCAAGAGACCCAGTACTTC. This sequence encodes CASSQGAQETQYF.

This clone came up a few times. The chain employs TRBV5-4 and TRBJ2-5, with D tentatively TRBD2 (5 bases). Looked up from germline, CDR1 is SGHNT and CDR2 is YYREEE (reference sequence). With 0 bases removed from V and 6 bases from J, the gap between germline ends came to 6 bases. This CDR3 spans 12 amino acids. CDR3 in amino acids: CASSLVGKTQYF. The CDR3 region has the DNA TGTGCCAGCAGCTTGGTCGGGAAGACCCAGTACTTC.

This chain joins TRBV4-2 and TRBJ2-3; D remains ambiguous. Germline CDR1 LGHNA, CDR2 YNFKEQ. V lost 1 base and J lost 2, with 10 bases in between. The CDR3 is made up of 15 amino acids. CDR3 sequence reads: CASSQAGSSTDTQYF. The DNA of the CDR3 is TGTGCCAGCAGCCAAGCAGGCTCATCCACAGATACGCAGTATTTT.

The chain couples TRBV5-4 to TRBJ1-4; D perhaps matches TRBD1 (6 bases). From germline, CDR1 is SGHNT and CDR2 YYREEE (reference sequence). V lost 5 bases to trimming and J lost 7 bases, with 18 bases between them. The length of the CDR3 is 15 residues. In DNA form, the CDR3 reads TGTGCCAGCAGGCCCCTGGGACAAGGGACTGAAAAACTGTTTTTT. It encodes CASRPLGQGTEKLFF.

The chain links TRBV28 to TRBJ2-7; 9 bases fit TRBD1. Germline V gene data show CDR1 as MDHEN and CDR2 as SYDVKM. The CDR3 covers 18 residues. Unmatched junction bases numbered 16, after V lost 7 bases and J lost 0 bases. DNA for the CDR3: TGTGCCAGCAACCTCGGGACAGGGCTTATTCTCAGCTCCTACGAGCAGTACTTC. This sequence encodes CASNLGTGLILSSYEQYF.

The V gene is TRBV6-1, the J gene TRBJ2-3; D gene unclear. The germline CDR1 and CDR2 sequences are MNHNS and SASEGT. The CDR3 runs 13 residues. The CDR3 bases are TGTGTTTCTAGTGAAAGATCCACAGATACGCAGTATTTT. This gives the protein CVSSERSTDTQYF.

This clone was picked up a small number of times. This chain joins TRBV4-3 and TRBJ1-6; 8 bases are a match to TRBD1. Germline V gene data show CDR1 as LGHNA and CDR2 as YSLEER. The CDR3 covers 16 residues. V was clipped by 1 base and J by 8 bases; unmatched bases: 7. As DNA, the CDR3 is TGCGCCAGCAGCCAAGGATCCAGGGGGCAGGATTCACCCCTCCACTTT. Protein sequence: CASSQGSRGQDSPLHF.

The J gene is TRBJ1-4, the V gene TRBV6-1; 7 bases are shared with TRBD1. CDR3 length equals 14 residues. J lost 8 bases, V lost 8 bases, and 11 bases had no gene match. In germline, CDR1 is MNHNS, CDR2 SASEGT. The CDR3 nucleotides read TGTGCCAGCCAGAACAGGGGAAGGTGGGAAAAACTGTTTTTT. Residues: CASQNRGRWEKLFF.

This clone was recorded a few times. The V and J genes are TRBV7-2 and TRBJ2-7; 9 bases map to TRBD2. CDR3 size: 14 residues. The germline gives CDR1 SGHTA, CDR2 FQGNSA. J gave up 7 bases and V 4 bases, and 8 bases lay outside the gene matches. CDR3 DNA sequence: TGTGCCAGCAGCTCTAGCGGGGCTCCGGGGGAGCAGTACTTC. Translating it yields CASSSSGAPGEQYF.

This clone turned up a few times. This sequence joins TRBV7-2 and TRBJ1-6, with D hard to call. The germline CDR1 and CDR2 sequences are SGHTA and FQGNSA. V was clipped by 3 bases and J by 10 bases, with 16 bases between them. The CDR3 has 15 residues. The CDR3 loop is CASSFSWDWGSPLHF. The CDR3, as DNA: TGTGCCAGCAGCTTTTCCTGGGATTGGGGATCACCCCTCCACTTT.

This clone was counted only a few times. The chain carries TRBV10-3 and TRBJ1-1, with 7 bases identical to TRBD1. V shed 4 bases and J 8 bases; nucleotides not matched to a gene: 4. The germline V gene encodes CDR1 ENHRY and CDR2 SYGVKD. The CDR3 covers 12 residues. Here the CDR3 reads CAISALQGEAFF. The CDR3 DNA reads as TGTGCCATCAGTGCACTACAGGGGGAAGCTTTCTTT.

The chain combines TRBV5-4 with TRBJ1-1; D possibly corresponds to TRBD1 (6 bases). This CDR3 is built from 14 residues. Trimming left V 4 bases short and J 1 base short, with 11 bases between. Germline V gene lookup returns CDR1 SGHNT and CDR2 YYREEE (reference sequence). The CDR3 DNA reads as TGTGCCAGCAGCAGGACAGTCCAGAACACTGAAGCTTTCTTT. It yields the protein CASSRTVQNTEAFF.